This record concerns one TCR beta chain sequence. Antigen unknown. The source of the sample is a study of response to subunit inactivated influenza vaccine. General study results and limits: A suggestion made by the authors is that each seasonal influenza vaccination recruits few new T cells.

With V trimmed by 3 bases and J by 1 base, 5 bases remained unmatched. The CDR3 runs to 15 residues. Germline V lookup: CDR1 DFQATT, CDR2 SNEGSKA (reference sequence). TCRdb itself ran the RT-PCR reads through MiXCR, one entry per CDR3 protein. The profile shows more than 250,000 distinct CDR3 sequences, roughly a fifth of them singletons. This receptor was taken from a man between 50 and 75 years old who received an inactivated influenza vaccine. Specimen: PBMCs from blood, collected less than 22 months after vaccination. The chain is built from TRBV20-1 and TRBJ2-1; 8 nucleotides align to TRBD1. The CDR3: CSASGDRPSYNEQFF. In nucleotides, the CDR3 is TGCAGTGCTAGTGGGGACAGGCCTTCCTACAATGAGCAGTTCTTC.